This record covers a single T cell receptor (beta chain). As yet, its antigen is unknown. This sample is drawn from a study of T cell responses to AZD1222 COVID-19 vaccine. Overall study findings and caveats: Just a handful of AZD1222 recipients tested seropositive at baseline. The CD4 TCRs associated with vaccination extended across spike and predominated at 160-218 and 743-854. Donors were chiefly white British, with a greater number of females, and clonal diversity was perhaps underestimated.

V was trimmed by 5 bases and J by 1 base, leaving 12 bases between them. CDR1 and CDR2 from the germline V gene are SGHTA and FQGNSA. The CDR3 is 15 residues long. TCRdb's copy holds only in-frame clones and misses some; the assay was immunoSEQ multiplex PCR. In the table there are some 120,000 clones, less than 95% of which are singletons. The chain carries TRBV7-2 and TRBJ1-5; tentatively, D is TRBD1 (5 bases). This receptor was taken from an adult in good health. The sample in question was peripheral blood, obtained on day 0 of MenACWY control vaccination. CDR3 sequence (DNA): TGTGCCAGCAGCACGACCCGGGACAGCAATCAGCCCCAGCATTTT. Translated, it gives CASSTTRDSNQPQHF.